This T cell receptor (beta chain) was captured in a study of blood T cell repertoires in COVID-19. The germline gives CDR1 MDHEN, CDR2 SYDVKM. This CDR3 comprises 14 residues. V gave up 6 bases and J gave up 4 bases; unmatched junction bases: 5. The method was immunoSEQ multiplex PCR; TCRdb's version includes in-frame clones alone and lacks a portion of them. Altogether about 20,000 clones are present, approximately 91% being singletons, with the ten largest covering 7.4%. The chain uses TRBV28 and TRBJ2-3, with 9 bases matching TRBD2. This receptor was taken from a man between 65 and 85 years old with active COVID-19. The sample was peripheral blood. This CDR3 is CASRLSGGADTQYF. The CDR3 DNA reads TGTGCCAGCAGACTTAGCGGGGGCGCAGATACGCAGTATTTT.